Described below is a single T cell receptor beta chain sequence and its context. This sample stems from a study of blood T cell repertoires in COVID-19. Study-level information: T cells, B-cell-depleted T cells, or PBMCs supplied cDNA or gDNA.

In the original analysis: Nucleated cell number was recorded as an estimate derived from reference gene primer amplification. Method: immunoSEQ multiplex PCR; TCRdb's copy keeps in-frame clones and lacks some. The V and J calls and clone size were taken over from that table, and D and trimming were inferred from the DNA. The sample yields under 150,000 clones, 85% to 90% seen once. While infection was still active, Seattle patients were enrolled and then followed longitudinally. V was clipped by 2 bases and J by 2 bases, with 8 bases between them. The CDR3 runs to 14 residues. Germline V gene lookup returns CDR1 SGHRS and CDR2 YFSETQ.

This chain links TRBV5-1 with TRBJ2-1, with TRBD2 as a possible D gene (5 bases). The TCR was taken from an older woman with COVID-19, enrolled during active disease. Sample: peripheral blood. The CDR3 protein is CASSFPGAYNEQFF. CDR3 nucleotides: TGCGCCAGCAGCTTTCCCGGGGCCTACAATGAGCAGTTCTTC.